Below, 26 T cell receptor beta chains from the same sample are listed, as sequenced in a study of shared clonotypes between healthy human individuals. Only in-frame clones appear in the TCRdb table, and some are missing; sequencing was by immunoSEQ multiplex PCR. The sample lists under 750,000 clones, just under 75% occurring once. Sequenced material: memory CD4+ T cells sorted from blood. The subset is: CD45RA-negative fraction. All receptors come from a woman younger than 45 in good health.

This clone was observed a few times. V is TRBV27 and J is TRBJ2-7; D might be TRBD1 (6 bases). Germline V CDR1 and CDR2: MNHEY, SMNVEV (reference sequence). CDR3 length equals 14 residues. V was pared by 6 bases and J by 1 base, with 13 bases between. This CDR3 reads CASSYTGFSYEQYF. DNA of the CDR3: TGTGCCAGCAGCTACACAGGGTTTTCCTACGAGCAGTACTTC.

This rearrangement joins TRBV6-5 to TRBJ1-5; 7 nucleotides align to TRBD1. This CDR3 is 14 amino acids long. The V and J ends lost 2 bases and 4 bases, in that order; junction bases with no gene match: 2. Germline V gives CDR1 MNHEY, CDR2 SVGAGI. The CDR3 spells CASSYGDRNQPQHF. Here the CDR3 DNA reads TGTGCCAGCAGTTACGGGGACAGAAATCAGCCCCAGCATTTT.

CDR3 amino acids: CASSTGTTTDTQYF. Written as DNA, the CDR3 is TGCGCCAGCAGCACAGGGACTACCACAGATACGCAGTATTTT. V is TRBV5-1 and J is TRBJ2-3; the D gene is possibly TRBD2 (7 bases). CDR1 is SGHRS, CDR2 YFSETQ, per germline. The CDR3 consists of 14 residues. V was pared by 4 bases and J by 2 bases, with 11 bases between.

The chain links TRBV2 to TRBJ1-2; D remains ambiguous. The CDR3 has 13 amino acids. Per the germline V gene, CDR1 is SNHLY and CDR2 is FYNNEI. Between the trimmed V and J ends, which lost 3 bases and 3 bases, there was a span of 8 bases. The CDR3 loop is CASSDDGYYGYTF. CDR3 nucleotides: TGTGCCAGCAGTGATGACGGATACTATGGCTACACCTTC.

This clone was seen only a few times. The chain employs TRBV19 and TRBJ1-5, with D possibly being TRBD1 (6 bases). This CDR3 comprises 15 residues. Germline CDR1 LNHDA, CDR2 SQIVND (reference sequence). The germline V and J ends were trimmed by 6 bases and 7 bases, with 19 bases remaining between them. CDR3 residues: CASRIGGPGGQPQHF. The CDR3 DNA reads as TGTGCCAGTAGGATCGGGGGCCCGGGCGGGCAGCCCCAGCATTTT.

This chain joins TRBV5-6 and TRBJ1-2; no definite D call. This CDR3 has 14 amino acids. CDR1 SGHDT and CDR2 YYEEEE come from the germline V gene. Trimming shortened V by 0 bases and J by 7 bases, and 13 bases separated the two germline ends. The CDR3 sequence is CASSLAGRARGYTF. CDR3 coding DNA: TGTGCCAGCAGCTTGGCCGGGAGAGCTCGTGGCTACACCTTC.

This clone was detected a few times. The gene calls are TRBV6-6 and TRBJ2-1; D unresolved. V lost 5 bases and J 7 bases, leaving 6 bases between the germline ends. The germline CDR1 and CDR2 sequences are MNHNY and SVGAGI (reference sequence). The CDR3 consists of 11 residues. Here the CDR3 reads CASSPMNEQFF. The CDR3 nucleotides are TGTGCCAGCAGTCCCATGAATGAGCAGTTCTTC.

The gene calls are TRBV18 and TRBJ2-1; D remains unclear. The CDR3 spans 12 residues. The ends were cut back, 5 bases at V and 3 bases at J, with 5 bases in the middle. Germline V gives CDR1 KGHSH, CDR2 LQKENI. The CDR3: CASSYDYNEQFF. The CDR3 DNA reads as TGTGCCAGCTCATACGACTACAATGAGCAGTTCTTC.

The genes are TRBV6-1 and TRBJ2-7; possibly TRBD1 or TRBD2 for D (6 bases each). Trimming shortened V by 6 bases and J by 3 bases, and 12 bases separated the two germline ends. CDR1 is MNHNS and CDR2 is SASEGT in the germline V gene. The CDR3 runs 13 residues. CDR3 sequence: CASSLGGGYEQYF. The CDR3 nucleotides are TGTGCCAGCAGCCTAGGAGGGGGCTACGAGCAGTACTTC.

The rearrangement links TRBV10-3 to TRBJ2-3; no reliable D call. With 2 bases removed from V and 2 bases from J, the gap between germline ends came to 8 bases. Germline loops: CDR1 ENHRY, CDR2 SYGVKD. CDR3 length: 14 residues. The CDR3: CAISEIAVTDTQYF. CDR3 sequence (DNA): TGTGCCATCAGTGAGATTGCGGTCACAGATACGCAGTATTTT.

Of note for this clone: A far larger clone is only one base removed, so a read error is likely. The chain is built from TRBV30 and TRBJ2-6; 7 positions match TRBD2. The CDR3 spans 18 residues. The V gene's germline CDR1 is GTSNPN and CDR2 SVGIG (reference sequence). CDR3 amino acids: CVWSVSGEGLAGANVLTF. In DNA form, the CDR3 reads TGTGTCTGGAGTGTATCCGGGGAGGGGCTAGCTGGGGCCAACGTCCTGACTTTC.

The gene calls are TRBV4-1 and TRBJ2-1; TRBD2 matches at 13 bases. The CDR3 is 18 amino acids. V lost 4 bases to trimming and J lost 0 bases; unmatched junction nucleotides: 6. Germline CDR1 is MGHRA and CDR2 is YSYEKL. The CDR3 reads CASSRGLAGVSSYNEQFF. Here the CDR3 DNA reads TGCGCCAGCAGCCGAGGACTAGCGGGGGTTAGCTCCTACAATGAGCAGTTCTTC.

In this sample, this clone turned up a few times. The chain recombines TRBV21-1 with TRBJ1-5; TRBD1 reflects the table's D call only, with no check against the DNA. TRBV21-1 is a listed pseudogene. The CDR3 is made up of 16 amino acids. CDR3 protein: CASSKTQGYSNQPQHF. The CDR3 nucleotides are TGTGCCAGCAGCAAAACCCAGGGCTATAGCAATCAGCCCCAGCATTTT.

The gene calls are TRBV7-9 and TRBJ2-1, with 11 bases fitting TRBD2. Germline CDR1 SEHNR, CDR2 FQNEAQ (reference sequence). V lost 3 bases to trimming and J lost 5 bases; unmatched junction nucleotides: 3. The CDR3 length is 15 residues. This CDR3 reads CASSLGLAENNEQFF. In DNA, the CDR3 is TGTGCCAGCAGCTTGGGACTAGCGGAAAACAATGAGCAGTTCTTC.

The genes are TRBV5-1 and TRBJ2-1, with 7 positions matching TRBD2. In germline, CDR1 is SGHRS, CDR2 YFSETQ. The CDR3 covers 18 residues. J gave up 0 bases and V 3 bases, and 12 bases lay outside the gene matches. As DNA, the CDR3 is TGCGCCAGCAGCTCCACGTACATTGGCGGGAGCTCCTACAATGAGCAGTTCTTC. Translation: CASSSTYIGGSSYNEQFF.

The chain uses TRBV29-1 and TRBJ1-2, with D unresolved. Trimming stripped 4 bases from V and 6 bases from J, with 15 bases between. The CDR3 sequence is 13 residues long. Germline-derived CDR1 and CDR2 are SQVTM and ANQGSEA. CDR3: CSVVLRWIDGYTF. CDR3 sequence (DNA): TGCAGCGTTGTTCTTCGTTGGATCGATGGCTACACCTTC.

Of note for this clone: The sample contains more than one DNA sequence encoding this CDR3. The rearrangement links TRBV18 to TRBJ1-4; tentative D call: TRBD1 (5 bases). The V end lost 3 bases, the J end lost 8 bases, and 10 bases lay between the germline ends. The CDR3 is 13 residues long. Germline V lookup: CDR1 KGHSH, CDR2 LQKENI. CDR3 region: CASSPRTSEKLFF. The CDR3 coding sequence is TGTGCCAGCTCACCGCGGACATCCGAAAAACTGTTTTTT.

In DNA, the CDR3 is TGTGCCAGTAGTACTTGGAGGGACAGGGGAGGAGGAACTGAAGCTTTCTTT. Its translation is CASSTWRDRGGGTEAFF. This rearrangement joins TRBV19 to TRBJ1-1, with 10 nucleotides matching TRBD1. The CDR3 contains 17 residues. Unmatched junction bases numbered 13, after V lost 4 bases and J lost 5 bases. Germline CDR1 and CDR2: LNHDA and SQIVND (reference sequence). Filled out from reference TRBV19 and TRBJ1-1, the complete variable domain reads DGGITQSPKYLFRKEGQNVTLSCEQNLNHDAMYWYRQDPGQGLRLIYYSQIVNDFQKGDIAEGYSVSREKKESFPLTVTSAQKNPTAFYLCASSTWRDRGGGTEAFFGQGTRLTVV.

This clone was detected only once. This chain links TRBV6-1 with TRBJ1-1, with D hard to call. Germline CDR1 is MNHNS and CDR2 is SASEGT. Trimming pared 4 bases from V and 0 bases from J, leaving 9 bases between. This CDR3 is built from 14 residues. CDR3: CASSVGDLNTEAFF. Here the CDR3 DNA reads TGTGCCAGCAGTGTTGGAGACTTGAACACTGAAGCTTTCTTT.

The chain carries TRBV7-9 and TRBJ2-2; tentatively, D is TRBD1 (5 bases). CDR1 and CDR2 (germline): SEHNR, FQNEAQ (reference sequence). CDR3 length: 18 amino acids. V gave up 8 bases and J gave up 0 bases, with 22 bases separating them. The CDR3 loop reads CASPSGRDPPANTGELFF. The CDR3 bases are TGTGCCAGCCCCTCGGGCAGGGATCCCCCCGCGAACACCGGGGAGCTGTTTTTT.

This clone showed up just a few times. The rearrangement joins TRBV15 to TRBJ1-5, with D maybe TRBD1 (6 bases). The V end was cut by 0 bases, the J end by 0 bases, with 18 bases between. Germline CDR1 reads LNHNV; CDR2 reads YYDKDF (reference sequence). The CDR3 sequence is 19 residues long. The CDR3 DNA reads as TGTGCCACCAGCAGAGATCACGCAGGGGACCCTTATAGCAATCAGCCCCAGCATTTT. This gives the protein CATSRDHAGDPYSNQPQHF.

This chain uses TRBV5-1 with TRBJ2-4; tentatively, D is TRBD1 (5 bases). Trimming cost V 3 bases and J 1 base, with 14 bases left between them. The CDR3 sequence is 16 residues long. Germline lookup yields CDR1 SGHRS and CDR2 YFSETQ. DNA for the CDR3: TGCGCCAGCAGCTCCGCTTCCGCAGGGGCCAAAAACATTCAGTACTTC. This translates into CASSSASAGAKNIQYF.

The V gene is TRBV15, the J gene TRBJ2-5; 10 nucleotides match TRBD1. CDR1 is LNHNV, CDR2 YYDKDF, per germline (reference sequence). The trim removed 6 bases at V and 5 bases at J, leaving 6 bases unmatched. This CDR3 contains 14 residues. CDR3 amino acids: CATRPDRGRETQYF. The CDR3 coding sequence is TGTGCCACCAGACCTGACAGGGGGCGTGAGACCCAGTACTTC.

V is TRBV10-3 and J is TRBJ2-7; perhaps TRBD2 as D (6 bases). Germline CDR1 ENHRY, CDR2 SYGVKD. The CDR3 sequence is 13 residues long. V was trimmed by 4 bases and J by 7 bases, leaving 14 bases between them. CDR3 region: CAISVVAGREQYF. CDR3 coding DNA: TGTGCCATCAGTGTGGTTGCAGGGAGGGAGCAGTACTTC.

With regard to this clone: Its ends do not fully match the called genes, so a read error is possible. The chain uses TRBV28 and TRBJ1-5, with 9 positions matching TRBD1. Germline loops: CDR1 MDHEN, CDR2 SYDVKM. The CDR3 has 15 residues. The CDR3 DNA sequence: TGTGCCTGCAGATCCGGGACAGGGCTCTTTCAGCCCCAGCATTTT. It yields the protein CACRSGTGLFQPQHF. Looking up the rest from reference TRBV28 and TRBJ1-5 gives the full variable domain: DVKVTQSSRYLVKRTGEKVFLECVQDMDHENMFWYRQDPGLGLRLIYFSYDVKMKEKGDIPEGYSVSREKKERFSLILESASTNQTSMYLCACRSGTGLFQPQHFGDGTRLSIL.

The chain has TRBV5-1 and TRBJ1-4; maybe TRBD1 (5 bases). The CDR3 consists of 14 residues. Germline assignment: CDR1 SGHRS and CDR2 YFSETQ. V was shortened by 1 base and J by 4 bases, with 8 bases between the two germline ends. For the CDR3, the DNA is TGCGCCAGCAGCTTGACAGGACGTAATGAAAAACTGTTTTTT. Translation gives CASSLTGRNEKLFF.